What follows are 9 T cell receptor beta chains derived from one specimen sequenced in a study of T cell repertoires in cytomegalovirus infection. TCRdb independently ran MiXCR on the reads; one entry per CDR3 protein. The profile covers a few hundred thousand distinct CDR3 sequences, with roughly 34% appearing a single time and roughly 13% taken by the ten largest. Their antigen targets remain unknown. This material consisted of cultured PBMCs, taken from culture after CMV antigen stimulation. These TCRs come from a human donor in good health (CMV status not recorded). Some clones in this sample may be carry-over from other donors' samples.

The genes are TRBV6-2 or TRBV6-3 and TRBJ1-1; TRBD1 is a possible D gene (5 bases). V gave up 2 bases and J gave up 1 base, with 11 bases separating them. Germline CDR1 and CDR2: MNHEY and SVGEGT. This CDR3 has 15 amino acids. The CDR3 DNA reads TGTGCCAGCAGTTACGCGCAGGGACCGAACACTGAAGCTTTCTTT. It codes for CASSYAQGPNTEAFF.

CDR3 region: CATRGNRGSGANVLTF. In nucleotides, the CDR3 is TGTGCCACCAGAGGAAATAGGGGGTCTGGGGCCAACGTCCTGACTTTC. J is TRBJ2-6 and V is TRBV24-1, with D perhaps TRBD1 (6 bases). The CDR3 covers 16 residues. V lost 7 bases, J lost 1 base, and 13 bases lay in between. Looked up from germline, CDR1 is KGHDR and CDR2 is SFDVKD.

J is TRBJ1-2 and V is TRBV7-9, with 8 bases aligning to TRBD1. This CDR3 comprises 15 residues. Trimming removed 4 bases from V and 6 bases from J; junction bases left unmatched: 10. Germline V CDR1 and CDR2: SEHNR, FQNEAQ (reference sequence). CDR3 sequence (DNA): TGTGCCAGCAGCTGGCAGGGGGCGAATACCCATGGCTACACCTTC. As protein: CASSWQGANTHGYTF.

The V call is TRBV5-4, the J call TRBJ1-3, with a tentative D call TRBD1 (5 bases). Germline assignment: CDR1 SGHNT and CDR2 YYREEE (reference sequence). The V gene lost 4 bases and the J gene lost 5 bases, with 13 bases spanning the gap. This CDR3 is built from 14 residues. CDR3 region: CASSPPGDRNTIYF. The CDR3 DNA reads as TGTGCCAGCAGCCCCCCGGGGGATAGAAACACCATATATTTT.

This clonotype was counted a few times. This sequence joins TRBV7-2 and TRBJ2-1, with D perhaps TRBD1 or TRBD2 (5 bases each). V was pared by 6 bases and J by 3 bases, with 9 bases between. This CDR3 has 13 amino acids. Germline lookup yields CDR1 SGHTA and CDR2 FQGNSA. The CDR3, as DNA: TGTGCCAGCAGGAGAGGGGACTACAATGAGCAGTTCTTC. Protein product: CASRRGDYNEQFF.

The rearrangement uses TRBV7-9 and TRBJ2-1; D unclear. The CDR3 loop spans 9 amino acids. V lost 10 bases and J lost 7, with 5 bases in between. Germline values: CDR1 SEHNR, CDR2 FQNEAQ (reference sequence). CDR3 bases: TGTGCCATTTCGAATGAGCAGTTCTTC. Its translation is CAISNEQFF.

This sequence joins TRBV5-1 and TRBJ2-1; TRBD2 agrees at 7 bases. CDR3 length: 17 amino acids. The V segment lost 4 bases and the J segment 0 bases; nucleotides outside the gene matches: 10. Looked up from germline, CDR1 is SGHRS and CDR2 is YFSETQ. The CDR3 loop is CASSPGLVTSSYNEQFF. The CDR3 DNA is TGCGCCAGCAGCCCCGGACTAGTCACTAGCTCCTACAATGAGCAGTTCTTC. Based on the CDR3 plus reference TRBV5-1 and TRBJ2-1, the full variable domain is KAGVTQTPRYLIKTRGQQVTLSCSPISGHRSVSWYQQTPGQGLQFLFEYFSETQRNKGNFPGRFSGRQFSNSRSEMNVSTLELGDSALYLCASSPGLVTSSYNEQFFGPGTRLTVL.

V gene TRBV6-2 or TRBV6-3 combines with J gene TRBJ2-5; D could derive from TRBD1 or TRBD2 (5 bases each). CDR3 size: 14 residues. Germline V lookup: CDR1 MNHEY, CDR2 SVGEGT. V was pared by 6 bases and J by 4 bases, with 15 bases between. CDR3 loop: CASSQGPSTETQYF. The CDR3 DNA reads TGTGCCAGCAGCCAGGGACCGTCGACAGAGACCCAGTACTTC.

V gene TRBV5-6 combines with J gene TRBJ2-1, with unresolved D. Trimming took 1 base from V and 6 from J, leaving 14 bases between them. Germline values: CDR1 SGHDT, CDR2 YYEEEE. The CDR3 contains 15 residues. Here the CDR3 reads CASSLRLAAPNEQFF. The CDR3 nucleotides read TGTGCCAGCAGCTTGAGGTTAGCAGCGCCCAATGAGCAGTTCTTC.